This is a list of T cell receptor beta chains from one sample in a study of T cell repertoires in aging, cancer and after chemotherapy. Each CDR3 protein is one row after TCRdb ran MiXCR on the multiplex PCR reads. The sample contains roughly 9,000 distinct CDR3 sequences, 35% to 50% of which appear only once. The sample taken for sequencing was blood. These receptors came from a human donor with a solid tumor. CDR3s include the opening cysteine and the closing phenylalanine or tryptophan. D genes are given only for firm matches. Rows may omit the clone size; those that give it use once, few, many or a size class.

V gene,clone size,D gene,J gene,CDR3 protein,CDR3 DNA
TRBV12-3/TRBV12-4,.,.,TRBJ2-5,CASSLSFGSKRQNGYGGTETQYF,TGTGCCAGCAGTTTATCCTTCGGTTCTAAAAGACAGAACGGGTACGGGGGTACGGAGACCCAGTACTTC
TRBV10-3,.,TRBD2,TRBJ2-3,CAIKEGLAADTQYF,TGTGCCATCAAGGAGGGACTAGCGGCAGATACGCAGTATTTT
TRBV6-5,.,.,TRBJ2-3,CASRPTDYLRYTDTQYF,TGTGCCAGCAGGCCGACAGACTACCTACGTTACACAGATACGCAGTATTTT
TRBV12-3/TRBV12-4,.,.,TRBJ2-1,CASSYDYHAGNEQFF,TGTGCCAGCAGTTATGACTACCACGCGGGGAATGAGCAGTTCTTC
TRBV15,.,.,TRBJ2-3,CATSGRRTGPVDTQYF,TGTGCCACCAGCGGAAGAAGGACCGGGCCGGTAGATACGCAGTATTTT
TRBV24-1,.,.,TRBJ2-1,CATSDPHVSQTPYNEQFF,TGTGCCACCAGTGACCCCCACGTGAGTCAGACGCCCTACAATGAGCAGTTCTTC
TRBV12-3/TRBV12-4,few,.,TRBJ1-1,CASSYRREMNTEAFF,TGTGCCAGCAGTTATAGGAGAGAGATGAACACTGAAGCTTTCTTT
TRBV12-3/TRBV12-4,.,.,TRBJ1-2,CASSSMGMEGYTF,TGTGCCAGCAGTTCTATGGGTATGGAGGGCTACACCTTC
TRBV7-4,.,.,TRBJ2-1,CASSRSDQSDNEQFF,TGTGCCAGCAGCCGCTCGGACCAGTCGGACAATGAGCAGTTCTTC
TRBV11-2,.,TRBD2,TRBJ2-1,CASSSPRGESYNEQFF,TGTGCCAGCAGCTCGCCTCGGGGGGAGTCCTACAATGAGCAGTTCTTC
TRBV19,medium-sized,.,TRBJ2-1,CASSIAVEQFF,TGTGCCAGTAGTATAGCCGTAGAGCAGTTCTTC
TRBV30,few,.,TRBJ2-7,CASTYGGRDYEQYF,TGTGCCTCTACATACGGGGGCCGCGACTACGAGCAGTACTTC
TRBV6-5,few,.,TRBJ2-2,CASSTLPGGRPGELFF,TGTGCCAGCAGCACGCTCCCGGGGGGCCGCCCCGGGGAGCTGTTTTTT
TRBV12-3/TRBV12-4,.,TRBD2,TRBJ2-1,CASSLKSGGYNEQFF,TGTGCCAGCAGTTTAAAGAGCGGGGGTTACAATGAGCAGTTCTTC
TRBV12-3/TRBV12-4,once,.,TRBJ2-5,CASSLQETQYF,TGTGCCAGCAGTTTACAGGAGACCCAGTACTTC
TRBV19,.,TRBD1,TRBJ2-7,CASRMTGQPNDEQYF,TGTGCCAGTAGAATGACGGGACAGCCTAATGACGAGCAGTACTTC
TRBV20-1,.,.,TRBJ2-3,CSALNAEGSTDTQYF,TGCAGTGCCTTAAACGCGGAGGGAAGCACAGATACGCAGTATTTT
TRBV6-5,few,TRBD1,TRBJ1-2,CASRGGTATYGYTF,TGTGCCAGCAGGGGGGGGACAGCGACCTATGGCTACACCTTC
TRBV6-2/TRBV6-3,.,.,TRBJ2-7,CASSYSQGGVSGSYEQYF,TGTGCCAGCAGTTACTCACAGGGGGGGGTTAGCGGGAGCTACGAGCAGTACTTC
TRBV24-1,.,TRBD2,TRBJ2-5,CATSDWRGSETQYF,TGTGCCACCAGTGATTGGCGCGGGAGCGAGACCCAGTACTTC
TRBV6-5,.,.,TRBJ2-1,CASGLKLESVEQFF,TGTGCCAGCGGACTTAAGTTGGAGTCGGTTGAGCAGTTCTTC
TRBV11-3,few,TRBD2,TRBJ2-5,CASSPGTSIFQETQYF,TGTGCCAGCAGCCCCGGGACTAGCATATTTCAGGAGACCCAGTACTTC
TRBV7-2,.,TRBD2,TRBJ2-5,CASSQKSATSGGETQYF,TGTGCCAGCAGCCAGAAGTCAGCGACTAGCGGGGGAGAGACCCAGTACTTC
TRBV6-1,.,TRBD1,TRBJ2-7,CASRPGTGGAYEQYF,TGTGCCAGCAGACCCGGGACAGGGGGGGCCTACGAGCAGTACTTC
TRBV30,few,.,TRBJ1-6,CAWSVFGRSPLHF,TGTGCCTGGAGTGTATTCGGGCGGTCACCCCTCCACTTT
TRBV7-6,.,.,TRBJ2-5,CASSSRGHGQETQYF,TGTGCCAGCAGCTCACGAGGACATGGCCAAGAGACCCAGTACTTC
TRBV6-5,.,TRBD2,TRBJ2-2,CASSLGLGEAGELFF,TGTGCCAGCAGCCTAGGACTAGGGGAGGCCGGGGAGCTGTTTTTT
TRBV19,.,TRBD2,TRBJ2-1,CASSISALAGVEQFF,TGTGCCAGTAGTATAAGTGCTCTAGCGGGAGTTGAGCAGTTCTTC
TRBV27,.,TRBD1,TRBJ2-7,CASSLTGAEQYF,TGTGCCAGCAGTTTAACAGGGGCCGAGCAGTACTTC
TRBV6-1,.,.,TRBJ1-1,CASAPALNTEAFF,TGTGCCAGCGCCCCGGCCTTGAACACTGAAGCTTTCTTT
TRBV24-1,.,.,TRBJ2-2,CATSDLAGYNTGELFF,TGTGCCACCAGTGATTTGGCGGGATATAACACCGGGGAGCTGTTTTTT
TRBV11-3,few,.,TRBJ2-1,CASSLSSVYNEQFF,TGTGCCAGCAGCTTGTCTAGCGTCTACAATGAGCAGTTCTTC
TRBV7-6,.,.,TRBJ1-1,CASSLVEGKDTEAFF,TGTGCCAGCAGCTTAGTTGAGGGTAAGGACACTGAAGCTTTCTTT